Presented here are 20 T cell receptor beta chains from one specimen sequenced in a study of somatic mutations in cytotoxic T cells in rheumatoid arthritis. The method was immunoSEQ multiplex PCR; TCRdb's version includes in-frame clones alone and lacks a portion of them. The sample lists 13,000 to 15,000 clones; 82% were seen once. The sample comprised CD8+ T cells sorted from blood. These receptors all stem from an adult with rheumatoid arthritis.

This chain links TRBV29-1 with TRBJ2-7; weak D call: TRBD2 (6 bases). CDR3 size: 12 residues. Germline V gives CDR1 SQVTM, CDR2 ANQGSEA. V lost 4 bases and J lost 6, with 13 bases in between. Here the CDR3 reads CSVGVGGLEQYF. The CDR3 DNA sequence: TGCAGCGTTGGGGTTGGGGGACTCGAGCAGTACTTC.

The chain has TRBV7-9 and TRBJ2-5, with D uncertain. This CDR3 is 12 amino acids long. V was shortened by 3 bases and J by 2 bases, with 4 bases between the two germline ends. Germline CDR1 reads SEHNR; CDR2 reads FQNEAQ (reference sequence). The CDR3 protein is CASSFRQETQYF. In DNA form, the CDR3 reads TGTGCCAGCAGCTTCAGGCAAGAGACCCAGTACTTC.

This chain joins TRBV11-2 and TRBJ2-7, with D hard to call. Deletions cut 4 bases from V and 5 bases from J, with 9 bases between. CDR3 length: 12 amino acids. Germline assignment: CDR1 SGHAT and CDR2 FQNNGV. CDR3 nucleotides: TGTGCCAGCAGCTCCCACCCGAACGAGCAGTACTTC. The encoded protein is CASSSHPNEQYF.

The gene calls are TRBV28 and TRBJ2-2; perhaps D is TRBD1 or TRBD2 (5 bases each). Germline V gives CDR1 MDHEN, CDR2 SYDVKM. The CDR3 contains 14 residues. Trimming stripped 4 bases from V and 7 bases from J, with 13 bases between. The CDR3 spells CASSSQIGGGELFF. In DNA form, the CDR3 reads TGTGCCAGCAGTTCTCAGATTGGGGGCGGGGAGCTGTTTTTT.

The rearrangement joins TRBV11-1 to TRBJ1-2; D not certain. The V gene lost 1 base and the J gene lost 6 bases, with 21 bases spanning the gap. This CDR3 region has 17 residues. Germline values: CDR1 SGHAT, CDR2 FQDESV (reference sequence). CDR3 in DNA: TGTGCCAGCAGCTTAGGATCTCGGCTACAGCCTGGGGATGGCTACACCTTC. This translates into CASSLGSRLQPGDGYTF.

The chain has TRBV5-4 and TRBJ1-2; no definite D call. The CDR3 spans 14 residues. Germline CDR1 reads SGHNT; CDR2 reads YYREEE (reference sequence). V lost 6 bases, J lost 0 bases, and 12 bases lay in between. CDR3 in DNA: TGTGCCAGCACCCGGACGGGATCTAACTATGGCTACACCTTC. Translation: CASTRTGSNYGYTF.

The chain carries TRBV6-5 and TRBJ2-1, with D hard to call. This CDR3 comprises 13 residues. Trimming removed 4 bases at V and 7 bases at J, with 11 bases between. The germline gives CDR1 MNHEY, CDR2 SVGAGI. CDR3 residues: CASSFPTPNEQFF. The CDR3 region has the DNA TGTGCCAGCAGTTTCCCCACGCCAAATGAGCAGTTCTTC.

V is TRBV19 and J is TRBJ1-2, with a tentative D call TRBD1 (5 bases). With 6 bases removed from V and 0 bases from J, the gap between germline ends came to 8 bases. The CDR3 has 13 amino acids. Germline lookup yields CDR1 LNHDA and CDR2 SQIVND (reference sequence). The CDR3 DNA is TGTGCCAGTAGCTGGACATCTAACTATGGCTACACCTTC. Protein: CASSWTSNYGYTF.

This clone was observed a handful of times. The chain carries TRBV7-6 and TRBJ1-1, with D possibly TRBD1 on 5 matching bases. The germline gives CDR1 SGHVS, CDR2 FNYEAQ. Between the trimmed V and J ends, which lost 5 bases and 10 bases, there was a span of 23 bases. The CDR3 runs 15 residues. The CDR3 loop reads CASSLTPGTGGGAFF. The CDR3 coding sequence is TGTGCCAGCAGCCTAACGCCCGGGACGGGCGGCGGAGCTTTCTTT.

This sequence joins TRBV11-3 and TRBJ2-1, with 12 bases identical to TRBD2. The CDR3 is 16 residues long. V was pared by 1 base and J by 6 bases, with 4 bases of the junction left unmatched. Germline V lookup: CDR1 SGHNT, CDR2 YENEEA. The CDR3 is CASSLGLAGVRNEQFF. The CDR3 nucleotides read TGTGCCAGCAGCTTAGGACTAGCGGGGGTACGCAATGAGCAGTTCTTC.

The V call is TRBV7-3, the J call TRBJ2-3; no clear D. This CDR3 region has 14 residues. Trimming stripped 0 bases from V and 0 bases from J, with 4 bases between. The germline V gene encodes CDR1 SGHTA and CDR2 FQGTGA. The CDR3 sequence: CASSLTGSTDTQYF. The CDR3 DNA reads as TGTGCCAGCAGCTTAACAGGGAGCACAGATACGCAGTATTTT.

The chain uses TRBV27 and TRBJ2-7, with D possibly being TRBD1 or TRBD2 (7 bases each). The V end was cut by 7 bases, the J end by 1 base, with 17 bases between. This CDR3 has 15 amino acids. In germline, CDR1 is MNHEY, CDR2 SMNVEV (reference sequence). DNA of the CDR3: TGTGCCAGCACAGGGGGGGGAAATCCTTCCTACGAGCAGTACTTC. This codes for CASTGGGNPSYEQYF.

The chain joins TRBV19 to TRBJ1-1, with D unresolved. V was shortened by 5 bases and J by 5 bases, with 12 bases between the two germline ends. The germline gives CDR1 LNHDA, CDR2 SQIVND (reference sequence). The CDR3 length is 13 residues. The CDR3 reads CASSHLSGTEAFF. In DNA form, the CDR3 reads TGTGCCAGTAGTCACCTTTCGGGGACTGAAGCTTTCTTT.

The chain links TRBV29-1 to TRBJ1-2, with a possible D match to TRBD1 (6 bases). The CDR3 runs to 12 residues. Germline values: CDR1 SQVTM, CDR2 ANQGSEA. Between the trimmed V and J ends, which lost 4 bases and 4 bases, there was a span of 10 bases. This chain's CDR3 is CSVGQGTYGYTF. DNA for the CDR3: TGCAGCGTTGGCCAGGGGACCTATGGCTACACCTTC.

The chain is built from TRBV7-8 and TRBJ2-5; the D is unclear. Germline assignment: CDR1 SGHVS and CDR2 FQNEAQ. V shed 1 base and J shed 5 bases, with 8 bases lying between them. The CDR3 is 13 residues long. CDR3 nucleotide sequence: TGTGCCAGCAGCTTAGAAATTCAGGAGACCCAGTACTTC. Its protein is CASSLEIQETQYF.

The CDR3 nucleotides read TGTGCCAGCAGCTCTGAACTAGCGGGAGGTTTGGAGACCCAGTACTTC. Protein product: CASSSELAGGLETQYF. V gene TRBV5-6 combines with J gene TRBJ2-5; TRBD2 matches 12 bases. The CDR3 is 16 residues long. Germline-derived CDR1 and CDR2 are SGHDT and YYEEEE. Trimming took 3 bases from V and 5 from J; bases not matched to a gene: 8.

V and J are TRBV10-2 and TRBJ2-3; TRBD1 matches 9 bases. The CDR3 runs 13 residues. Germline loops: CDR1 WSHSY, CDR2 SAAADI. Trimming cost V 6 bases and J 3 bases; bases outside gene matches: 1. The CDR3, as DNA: TGCGCCAGCAGACAGGGGGCTACAGATACGCAGTATTTT. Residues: CASRQGATDTQYF.

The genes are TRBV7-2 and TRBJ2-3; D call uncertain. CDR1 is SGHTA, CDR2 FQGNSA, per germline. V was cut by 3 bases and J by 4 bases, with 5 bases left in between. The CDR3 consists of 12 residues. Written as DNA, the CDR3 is TGTGCCAGCAGCTTCAGCGCAGATACGCAGTATTTT. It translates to CASSFSADTQYF.

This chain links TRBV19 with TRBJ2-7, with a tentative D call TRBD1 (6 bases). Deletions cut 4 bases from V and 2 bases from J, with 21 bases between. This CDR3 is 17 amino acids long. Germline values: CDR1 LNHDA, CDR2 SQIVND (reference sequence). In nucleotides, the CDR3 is TGTGCCAGTAGTACCTTACTTAGCAGGGGTATTACCTACGAGCAGTACTTC. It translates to CASSTLLSRGITYEQYF.

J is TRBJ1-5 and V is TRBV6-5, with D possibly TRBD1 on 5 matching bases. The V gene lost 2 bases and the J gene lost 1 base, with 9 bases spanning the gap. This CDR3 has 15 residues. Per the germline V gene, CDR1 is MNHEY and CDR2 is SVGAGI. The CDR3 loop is CASSYLGGSNQPQHF. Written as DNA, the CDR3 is TGTGCCAGCAGTTACCTGGGGGGGAGCAATCAGCCCCAGCATTTT.